This T cell receptor beta chain was recovered during a study of identical twins. Study-wide results and caveats: In beta out-of-frame sequences, the excess sharing between twins was weaker. Partial confounding of zero-insertion analyses by invariant MAIT and iNKT cells was possible.

The V gene end was trimmed by 1 base and the J gene end by 9 bases; junction bases not matched to a gene: 4. Germline CDR1 is SGHTA and CDR2 is FQGNSA. The CDR3 consists of 16 residues. A universal primer site was created by template switching, with the cDNA bearing unique molecular identifiers. Each CDR3 protein is one row after TCRdb ran MiXCR on the 5' RACE reads. The sample has around 1.7 million distinct CDR3 sequences, around a third seen once. Of note for this clonotype: Antigen: not known.

This sequence was found in a newborn girl in good health. The gene calls are TRBV7-2 and TRBJ2-2; 14 positions match TRBD2. The sample consisted of cord blood. The CDR3 sequence is CASSLGTSGGKRELFF. CDR3 nucleotides: TGTGCCAGCAGCTTAGGGACTAGCGGGGGGAAGAGGGAGCTGTTTTTT.